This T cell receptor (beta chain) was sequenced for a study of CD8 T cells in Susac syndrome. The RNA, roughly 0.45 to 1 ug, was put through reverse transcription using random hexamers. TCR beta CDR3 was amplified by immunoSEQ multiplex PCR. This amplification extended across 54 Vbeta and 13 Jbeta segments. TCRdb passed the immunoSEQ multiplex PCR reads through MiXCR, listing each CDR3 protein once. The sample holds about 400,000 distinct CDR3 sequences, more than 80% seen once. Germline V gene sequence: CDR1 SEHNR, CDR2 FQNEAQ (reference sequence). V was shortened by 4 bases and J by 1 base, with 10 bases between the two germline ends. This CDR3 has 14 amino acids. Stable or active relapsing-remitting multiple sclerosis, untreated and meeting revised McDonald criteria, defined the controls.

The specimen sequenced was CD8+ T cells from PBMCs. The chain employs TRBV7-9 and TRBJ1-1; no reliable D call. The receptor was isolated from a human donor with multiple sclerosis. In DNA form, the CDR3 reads TGTGCCAGCAGCTCCATCGCTGGGAACACTGAAGCTTTCTTT. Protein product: CASSSIAGNTEAFF.